This is a list of T cell receptor beta chains from one sample in a study of shared clonotypes between healthy human individuals. Generated by immunoSEQ multiplex PCR, the TCRdb table keeps only in-frame clones and is missing some. The sample gives more than 2 million clones, approximately 94% of which show up once; about 1.1% is in the top ten. Sequencing was performed on naive CD8+ T cells sorted from blood. These receptors all stem from a young man in good health. CDR3s include the opening cysteine and the closing phenylalanine or tryptophan. A D gene is named only where the DNA matches it firmly. The size entry is marked missing in some rows and otherwise reads once, few, many or a size class.

V gene	clone size	D gene	J gene	CDR3 DNA	CDR3 protein
TRBV7-9	.	TRBD2	TRBJ2-1	TGTGCCAGCAGGAGACCGTGGACTAGCGGGAAGGATGAGCAGTTCTTC	CASRRPWTSGKDEQFF
TRBV30	once	.	TRBJ2-7	TGTGCCTGGGGTGGGGACGGTTCCTACGAGCAGTACTTC	CAWGGDGSYEQYF
TRBV29-1	.	.	TRBJ2-5	TGCAGCGTTGGGGTTAAAGTTTACCAAGAGACCCAGTACTTC	CSVGVKVYQETQYF
TRBV7-3	.	TRBD1	TRBJ2-1	TGTGCCAGCAGCTCAACCGAGACAGGGACCTACAATGAGCAGTTCTTC	CASSSTETGTYNEQFF
TRBV4-3	.	TRBD2	TRBJ2-3	TGCGCCAGCAGCCCAATAGCGGGAGGGCCAGATACGCAGTATTTT	CASSPIAGGPDTQYF
TRBV6-6	.	.	TRBJ1-1	TGTGCCAGCAGTTACTCTTTAGAGGGCCTCGGGGCTTTCTTT	CASSYSLEGLGAFF
TRBV28	.	.	TRBJ1-3	TGTGCCAGCAGTTTCGGGGGGCACGGAAACACCATATATTTT	CASSFGGHGNTIYF
TRBV6-5	.	TRBD1	TRBJ2-7	TGTGCCAGCAAGGAGACAGGGGAATCCCTCGAGCAGTACTTC	CASKETGESLEQYF
TRBV4-1	once	TRBD2	TRBJ2-3	TGCGCCAGCAGCCCACTAGCGGGGGGAACAGATACGCAGTATTTT	CASSPLAGGTDTQYF
TRBV4-3	.	TRBD2	TRBJ2-2	TGCGCCAGCAGCCTCGGGACTAGCGGGAGGGAAGACACCGGGGAGCTGTTTTTT	CASSLGTSGREDTGELFF
TRBV12-5	.	.	TRBJ1-2	TGTGCTAGTGGACCCGGTCTCGCCGGCTACTATGGCTACACCTTC	CASGPGLAGYYGYTF
TRBV10-3	.	TRBD1	TRBJ2-2	TGTGCCATCAGTGAAGATCAGGGGACCGGGACAGCCAACACCGGGGAGCTGTTTTTT	CAISEDQGTGTANTGELFF
TRBV11-2	.	.	TRBJ2-7	TGTGCCAGCAGCTTAGAACAGGGCTTTACCTACGAGCAGTACTTC	CASSLEQGFTYEQYF
TRBV9	.	.	TRBJ1-1	TGTGCCAGCAGCGTAGAAGAGTTTACTGAAGCTTTCTTT	CASSVEEFTEAFF
TRBV6-5	.	.	TRBJ1-2	TGTGCCAGCAGTTACGGCATTGGGCTGGGAGGCTACACCTTC	CASSYGIGLGGYTF
TRBV4-3	.	.	TRBJ1-2	TGCGCCAGCAGCCAAGGTTCAGGGACCTACAATAGCTATGGCTACACCTTC	CASSQGSGTYNSYGYTF
TRBV13	.	TRBD1	TRBJ1-1	TGTGCCAGCAGCTTACCCGCAGGGGGTCCCGACACTGAAGCTTTCTTT	CASSLPAGGPDTEAFF
TRBV7-9	.	TRBD2	TRBJ2-5	TGTGCCAGCAGCCCTGGGACTAGCGGGGGTAATCAAGAGACCCAGTACTTC	CASSPGTSGGNQETQYF
TRBV28	.	.	TRBJ2-7	TGTGCCAGCAGTTTGTTGGAGGGATCCTACGAGCAGTACTTC	CASSLLEGSYEQYF
TRBV6-1	.	TRBD2	TRBJ2-7	TGTGCCAGCAGTGAGTACGGACTAGCGGGAACTTGGGGGTCCTACGAGCAGTACTTC	CASSEYGLAGTWGSYEQYF
TRBV6-5	.	.	TRBJ1-1	TGTGCCAGCAGTTGGGGGGCGGACACTGAAGCTTTCTTT	CASSWGADTEAFF
TRBV13	.	TRBD1	TRBJ1-6	TGTGCCAGCAGCAAGACAGGGGCGAATTCACCCCTCCACTTT	CASSKTGANSPLHF
TRBV27	.	TRBD1	TRBJ2-7	TGTGCCAGCAGGATGCCCCTTCCGGGACAGGGACGTCGGGAGCAGTACTTC	CASRMPLPGQGRREQYF
TRBV28	.	.	TRBJ2-2	TGTGCCAGCAATTCGGATCCAGGAGAGAACACCGGGGAGCTGTTTTTT	CASNSDPGENTGELFF
TRBV7-6	.	.	TRBJ2-7	TGTGCCAGCAGCTTAGAAGATCGCGGTTGGTCCTCCTACGAGCAGTACTTC	CASSLEDRGWSSYEQYF
TRBV19	.	TRBD2	TRBJ2-7	TGTGCCAGTAGTGCGACTAGCGGAGCCTACGAGCAGTACTTC	CASSATSGAYEQYF
TRBV7-9	.	.	TRBJ1-1	TGTGCCAGCAGCCGCGGGTTCCCTAACTTTGAAGCTTTCTTT	CASSRGFPNFEAFF
TRBV7-9	.	TRBD2	TRBJ2-1	TGTGCCAGCAGTCCGTGGCGGGAGGGGTCCTACAATGAGCAGTTCTTC	CASSPWREGSYNEQFF
TRBV9	.	.	TRBJ1-1	TGTGCCAGCAGCGTAGGGGGCAGGGAGAATGAAGCTTTCTTT	CASSVGGRENEAFF
TRBV4-3	.	TRBD2	TRBJ2-3	TGCGCCAGCAGCCAAGGACTAGCGGGAGCTCCCCCCGATACGCAGTATTTT	CASSQGLAGAPPDTQYF
TRBV29-1	few	TRBD1	TRBJ2-7	TGCAGCGTTGGGCCGACAGGGGGAGGGGAGCAGTACTTC	CSVGPTGGGEQYF
TRBV11-2	few	.	TRBJ1-1	TGTGCCAGCAGCTGGGCCGCTGAAGCTTTCTTT	CASSWAAEAFF
TRBV6-6	.	.	TRBJ2-2	TGTGCCAGCAGTTACAACGGTTGGGCCGGGGAGCTGTTTTTT	CASSYNGWAGELFF
TRBV4-1	once	.	TRBJ2-5	TGCGCCAGCAGCCAGACTGAAGTTCCATTACAAGAGACCCAGTACTTC	CASSQTEVPLQETQYF
TRBV6-5	.	.	TRBJ2-5	TGTGCCAGCAGCCCTTTGGGCGCTCAAGAGACCCAGTACTTC	CASSPLGAQETQYF
TRBV7-9	.	.	TRBJ2-3	TGTGCCAGCAGCTTATCTCGGGCAGGGGCCACAGATACGCAGTATTTT	CASSLSRAGATDTQYF
TRBV4-3	.	.	TRBJ1-1	TGCGCCAGCAGCCCAGAAGGGTGGGGGAACACTGAAGCTTTCTTT	CASSPEGWGNTEAFF
TRBV10-2	.	TRBD2	TRBJ2-5	TGCGCCAGCAGTGAGTCTTTGCTAGCGGGGACAGAGACCCAGTACTTC	CASSESLLAGTETQYF
TRBV7-6	.	.	TRBJ2-2	TGTGCCAGCAGCTTAGGGCCGGGACACAACACCGGGGAGCTGTTTTTT	CASSLGPGHNTGELFF
TRBV28	.	.	TRBJ1-5	TGTGCCAGCAGCGTACGTGGGGGCGAAAATCAGCCCCAGCATTTT	CASSVRGGENQPQHF
TRBV2	.	.	TRBJ2-7	TGTGCCAGCAGCCCGGGACGGGGGTACGAGCAGTACTTC	CASSPGRGYEQYF
TRBV7-2	.	TRBD2	TRBJ2-7	TGTGCCAGCAGCTCCGGGACTAGGGGCGAGCAGTACTTC	CASSSGTRGEQYF
TRBV15	.	.	TRBJ2-2	TGTGCCACCAGCAGAGATCTGGGCGGAACTTTAACCGGGGAGCTGTTTTTT	CATSRDLGGTLTGELFF
TRBV6-5	.	.	TRBJ2-1	TGTGCCAGCAGTTACTCGAGCGGAGGCGCCTACAATGAGCAGTTCTTC	CASSYSSGGAYNEQFF
TRBV6-5	.	.	TRBJ2-7	TGTGCCAGCAGTTACACGGCGTTGGCCTACGAGCAGTACTTC	CASSYTALAYEQYF
TRBV4-1	.	.	TRBJ2-3	TGCGCCAGCAGCCAAGATCAGGCAGGACAGTTGGGGCAGTATTTT	CASSQDQAGQLGQYF
TRBV27	.	.	TRBJ1-1	TGTGCCAGCAGTTTATCACATGGGAACACTGAAGCTTTCTTT	CASSLSHGNTEAFF
TRBV6-6	once	TRBD1	TRBJ1-4	TGTGCCAGCTGCCGGGACAGGGGGCATGAAAAACTGTTTTTT	CASCRDRGHEKLFF
TRBV7-9	.	.	TRBJ2-3	TGTGCCAGCAGCTTTGGGGACCTCACAGATACGCAGTATTTT	CASSFGDLTDTQYF